This paragraph reports one TCR beta chain. Its antigen is currently unknown. The sample is drawn from a study of human T cells and chemical hapten exposure. Background on the study: For sensitization, 2% DPC was applied to a roughly 2 cm by roughly 2 cm patch of upper inner arm skin.

The time point: patch test 3, about 24 weeks after DPC sensitization. Treatment here: therapeutic diphenylcyclopropenone sensitization with weekly scalp DPC. Trimming removed 4 bases from V and 2 bases from J, with 8 bases in between. The CDR3 is 13 residues long. The germline V gene encodes CDR1 MNHNS and CDR2 SASEGT. Whole-study findings and limits: Donors, who had alopecia, may show an immune response that differs from healthy people's. Patch test score showed a positive correlation with PT1 expanded TCR counts.

Authors' analysis steps: A per-sample median of about 96,000 TCRs was observed, with a range of about 23,224 to 750,000. TCRdb re-derived calls from the RACE reads in MiXCR, one entry per CDR3 protein. What appears here as the V and J calls and clone size reflects TCRdb's work, not the paper's. The sample lists more than 150,000 distinct CDR3 sequences; 24% were seen once. The sequencing here drew on whole blood, taken in connection with sensitization to the hapten diphenylcyclopropenone (DPC). This receptor was obtained from a middle-aged woman with alopecia areata. Some clones in this sample may be carry-over from other donors' samples. V usage is TRBV6-1 and J usage is TRBJ1-1; D is ambiguous. The CDR3 coding sequence is TGTGCCAGCAGTGCTGGAGGAAACACTGAAGCTTTCTTT. Amino acids: CASSAGGNTEAFF.